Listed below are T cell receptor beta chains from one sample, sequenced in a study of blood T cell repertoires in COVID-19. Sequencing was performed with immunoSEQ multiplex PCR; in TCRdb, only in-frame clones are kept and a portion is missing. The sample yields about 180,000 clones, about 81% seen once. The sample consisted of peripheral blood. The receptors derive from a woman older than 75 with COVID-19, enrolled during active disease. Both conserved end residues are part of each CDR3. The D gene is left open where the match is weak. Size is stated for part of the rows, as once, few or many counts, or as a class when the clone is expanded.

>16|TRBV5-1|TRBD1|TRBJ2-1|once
TGCGCCAGCAGCTTGTCCGGGACAGGACCTTACAATGAGCAGTTCTTC
CASSLSGTGPYNEQFF
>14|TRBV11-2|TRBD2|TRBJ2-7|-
TGTGCCAGCAGCTTATGGACTAGCGGCTACGAGCAGTACTTC
CASSLWTSGYEQYF
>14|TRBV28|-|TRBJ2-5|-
TGTGCCAGCAGTTCCAGGGTCGATGGCGAGACCCAGTACTTC
CASSSRVDGETQYF
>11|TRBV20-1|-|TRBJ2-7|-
TGCAGTGCTAGATGGTACGACCGGGAGTACTTC
CSARWYDREYF
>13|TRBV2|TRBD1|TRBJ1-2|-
TGTGCCAGCAGTCAACAGGGGAACTATGGCTACACCTTC
CASSQQGNYGYTF
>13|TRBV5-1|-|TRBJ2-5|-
TGCGCCAGCAGCTTGGCTCCCGAAGAGACCCAGTACTTC
CASSLAPEETQYF
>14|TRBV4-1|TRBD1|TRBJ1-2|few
TGCGCCAGCAGCCAGTTGGACAGGGATGATGGCTACACCTTC
CASSQLDRDDGYTF
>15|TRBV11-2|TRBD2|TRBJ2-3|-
TGTGCCAGCAGCTTAGGCCTAGCGGTCACAGATACGCAGTATTTT
CASSLGLAVTDTQYF
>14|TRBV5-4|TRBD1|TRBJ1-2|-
TGTGCCAGCAGCAGGGACAGGGGGGACTATGGCTACACCTTC
CASSRDRGDYGYTF
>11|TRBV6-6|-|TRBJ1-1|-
TGTGCCAGCAGCCTCGGGGGGAGAGCTTTCTTT
CASSLGGRAFF
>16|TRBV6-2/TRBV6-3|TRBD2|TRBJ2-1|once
TGTGCCAGCAGCCAAGTAGCGGGAGTCACCTACAATGAGCAGTTCTTC
CASSQVAGVTYNEQFF
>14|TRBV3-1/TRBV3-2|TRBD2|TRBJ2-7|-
TGTGCCAGCAGTCCTACTAGCGGGCCCCAGGGGCAGTACTTC
CASSPTSGPQGQYF
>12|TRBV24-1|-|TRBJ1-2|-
TGTGCCACCAGTGATCAGGGGTATGGCTACACCTTC
CATSDQGYGYTF
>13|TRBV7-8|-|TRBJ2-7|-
TGTGCCAGCAGCTTAACTGAGACCTACGAGCAGTACTTC
CASSLTETYEQYF
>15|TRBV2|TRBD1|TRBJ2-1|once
TGTGCCAGCAGTGGGGACAGGGGGTCGTACAATGAGCAGTTCTTC
CASSGDRGSYNEQFF
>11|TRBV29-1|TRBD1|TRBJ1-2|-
TGCAGCGTGGGACAGTCCGGGGGCTACACCTTC
CSVGQSGGYTF
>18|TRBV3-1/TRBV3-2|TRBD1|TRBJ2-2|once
TGTGCCAGCAGCCTACAACTACCGGGACAGGGGAACACCGGGGAGCTGTTTTTT
CASSLQLPGQGNTGELFF
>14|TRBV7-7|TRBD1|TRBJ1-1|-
TGTGCCAGCAGCCTCGGACAGGGGGCGACTGAAGCTTTCTTT
CASSLGQGATEAFF
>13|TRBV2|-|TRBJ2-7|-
TGTGCCAGCAGTGAATGGGGGCAGGGAGAGCAGTACTTC
CASSEWGQGEQYF
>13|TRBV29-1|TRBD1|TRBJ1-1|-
TGCAGCGGTGAACCGGGACAGAGGACTGAAGCTTTCTTT
CSGEPGQRTEAFF
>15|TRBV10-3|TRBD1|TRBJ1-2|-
TGTGCCATCAGTGAGTTGGGACAGGGAGAGGTTGGCTACACCTTC
CAISELGQGEVGYTF
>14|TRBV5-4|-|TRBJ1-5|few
TGTGCCAGCAGCTCGCAGGGGCGCAATCAGCCCCAGCATTTT
CASSSQGRNQPQHF
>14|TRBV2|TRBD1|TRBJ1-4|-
TGTGCCAGCAGTGAGGACAGGAGTAATGAAAAACTGTTTTTT
CASSEDRSNEKLFF
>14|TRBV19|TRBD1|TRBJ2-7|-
TGTGCCAGTAGCCTGACAGGGGTCGTCTACGAGCAGTACTTC
CASSLTGVVYEQYF
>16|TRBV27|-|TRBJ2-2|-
TGTGCCAGCAGTTCGGGGGGCGGGAGAGACACCGGGGAGCTGTTTTTT
CASSSGGGRDTGELFF
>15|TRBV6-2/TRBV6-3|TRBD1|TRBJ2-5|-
TGTGCCAGCAGTATCATTACAGGGGTCGGGGAGACCCAGTACTTC
CASSIITGVGETQYF
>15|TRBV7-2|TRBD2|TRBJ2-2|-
TGTGCCAGCAGCGCGACTAGCGGGATTGGGGGGGAGCTGTTTTTT
CASSATSGIGGELFF
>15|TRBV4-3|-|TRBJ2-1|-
TGCGCCAGCAGCCAAGTACTGACTCATTACAATGAGCAGTTCTTC
CASSQVLTHYNEQFF
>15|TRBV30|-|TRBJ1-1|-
TGTGCCTGGAGTAAGTTGGGACTGGGCAACACTGAAGCTTTCTTT
CAWSKLGLGNTEAFF
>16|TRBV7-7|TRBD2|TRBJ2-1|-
TGTGCCAGCAGCCTAACAACTAGCGGGGGAAGTAATGAGCAGTTCTTC
CASSLTTSGGSNEQFF
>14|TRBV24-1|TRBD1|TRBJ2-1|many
TGTGCCACCAGTGACAACAGGGGGCTGGCTGAGCAGTTCTTC
CATSDNRGLAEQFF
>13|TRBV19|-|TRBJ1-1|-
TGTGCCAGTAGGGGCCCCTCGAACACTGAAGCTTTCTTT
CASRGPSNTEAFF
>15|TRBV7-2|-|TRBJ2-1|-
TGTGCCAGCAGCCAAGGGGCAGGCCTTTACAATGAGCAGTTCTTC
CASSQGAGLYNEQFF
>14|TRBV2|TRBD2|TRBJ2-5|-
TGTGCCAGCAGGGACCTGGCGGGAGACGAGACCCAGTACTTC
CASRDLAGDETQYF
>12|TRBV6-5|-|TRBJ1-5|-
TGTGCCAGCAGTAGTTCCGGGGGGCCCCAGCATTTT
CASSSSGGPQHF